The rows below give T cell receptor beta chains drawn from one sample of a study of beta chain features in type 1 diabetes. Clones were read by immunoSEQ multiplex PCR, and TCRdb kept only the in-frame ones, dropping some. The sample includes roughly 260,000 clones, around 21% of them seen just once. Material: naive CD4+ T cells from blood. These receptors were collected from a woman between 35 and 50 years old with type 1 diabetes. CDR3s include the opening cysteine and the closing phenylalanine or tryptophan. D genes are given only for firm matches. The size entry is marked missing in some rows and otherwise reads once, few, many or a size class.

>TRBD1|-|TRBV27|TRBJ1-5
TGTGCCAGCAGTTTAGAACAGGGGGGCCAGCCCCAGCATTTT
CASSLEQGGQPQHF
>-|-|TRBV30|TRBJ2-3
TGTGCCTGGAGTGTCCCAGGCACAGATACGCAGTATTTT
CAWSVPGTDTQYF
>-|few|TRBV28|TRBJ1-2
TGTGCCAGCAGACATCCCTATGGCTACACCTTC
CASRHPYGYTF
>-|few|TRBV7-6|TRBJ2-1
TGTGCCAGCAGTCGAGAGGCAATATACAATGAGCAGTTCTTC
CASSREAIYNEQFF
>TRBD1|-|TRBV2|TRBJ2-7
TGTGCCAGCAGGGAGACAGGGGGAGGCTACGAGCAGTACTTC
CASRETGGGYEQYF
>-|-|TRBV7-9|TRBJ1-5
TGTGCCAGCAGCTTAGGTGGCTGGACAGATCAGCCCCAGCATTTT
CASSLGGWTDQPQHF
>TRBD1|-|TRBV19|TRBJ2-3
TGTGCCAGTAGCCGACAGGGTGTTCGGGTAGATACGCAGTATTTT
CASSRQGVRVDTQYF
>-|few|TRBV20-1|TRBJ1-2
TGCAGTGCCCGGGGGGGGGACGGCTACACCTTC
CSARGGDGYTF
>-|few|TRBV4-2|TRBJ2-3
TGTGCCAGCAGGGGGCAGCAACTGGGGACAGATACGCAGTATTTT
CASRGQQLGTDTQYF
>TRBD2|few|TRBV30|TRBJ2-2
TGTGCCTGGAATAGCGGGAGGGCCCCGGCCGGGGAGCTGTTTTTT
CAWNSGRAPAGELFF
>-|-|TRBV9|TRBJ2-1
TGTGCCAGCAGCGCCTCCGGCGGAAACAATGAGCAGTTCTTC
CASSASGGNNEQFF
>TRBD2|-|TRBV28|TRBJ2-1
TGTGCCAGCAGTCCGCGCGGGGGGAAGCGGGGTTACAATGAGCAGTTCTTC
CASSPRGGKRGYNEQFF
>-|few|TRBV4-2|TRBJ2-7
TGTGCCAGCAGCCAAGGCGCCGGTTCCTACGAGCAGTACTTC
CASSQGAGSYEQYF
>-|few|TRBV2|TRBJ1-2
TGTGCCAGCAGTGAACTGAGAGAGGCCCGCTATGGCTACACCTTC
CASSELREARYGYTF
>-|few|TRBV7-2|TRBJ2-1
TGTGCCAGCAGCCCCCCGGGGGATGAGCAGTTCTTC
CASSPPGDEQFF
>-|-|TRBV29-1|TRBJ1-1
TGCAGCGTTGCGGGGCGGGGGGACACTGAAGCTTTCTTT
CSVAGRGDTEAFF
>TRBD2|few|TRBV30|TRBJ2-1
TGTGCCTGGAGTGTCCTAGCGGGATGGTATGAGCAGTTCTTC
CAWSVLAGWYEQFF
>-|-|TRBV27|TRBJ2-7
TGTGCCAGCAGTCCTGCGATTCGCGGGCCCGGCGGCGAGCAGTACTTC
CASSPAIRGPGGEQYF
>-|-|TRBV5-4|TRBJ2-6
TGTGCCAGCAGCTTGCAACAGCCCTCTGGGGCCAACGTCCTGACTTTC
CASSLQQPSGANVLTF
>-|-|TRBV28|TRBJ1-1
TGTGCCAGCAGTTTCAGGACAGAAGCTTTCTTT
CASSFRTEAFF
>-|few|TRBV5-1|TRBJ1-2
TGCGCCAGCAGCTTGGGCGGAAACTATGGCTACACCTTC
CASSLGGNYGYTF
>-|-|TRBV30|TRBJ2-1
TGTGCCTGGAGTGCCGACAGGATCGATGAGCAGTTCTTC
CAWSADRIDEQFF
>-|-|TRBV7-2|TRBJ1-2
TGTGCCAGCAGCTTTGTCCGACGGGGCTATGGCTACACCTTC
CASSFVRRGYGYTF
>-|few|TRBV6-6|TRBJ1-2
TGTGCCAGCAGTTACAGACAGGAAGGCTATGGCTACACCTTC
CASSYRQEGYGYTF
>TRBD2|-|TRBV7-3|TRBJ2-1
TGTGCCAGCAGCTTAATGGGGCTAGCGGGGGGAATTGGTGAGCAGTTCTTC
CASSLMGLAGGIGEQFF
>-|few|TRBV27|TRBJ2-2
TGTGCCAGCGGCCTTACGAACACCGGGGAGCTGTTTTTT
CASGLTNTGELFF
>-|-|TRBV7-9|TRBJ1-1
TGTGCCAGCACCCTGATGGGGGGGAGCACTGAAGCTTTCTTT
CASTLMGGSTEAFF
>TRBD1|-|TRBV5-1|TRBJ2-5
TGCGCCAGCAGCCTCGGGACAGGGCAAGAGACCCAGTACTTC
CASSLGTGQETQYF
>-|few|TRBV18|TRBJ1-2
TGTGCCAGCTCACCACCAAGTTCCGGGTCCCTTGGCTACACCTTC
CASSPPSSGSLGYTF
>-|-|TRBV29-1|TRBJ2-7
TGCAGCGTTGTACAATTGTACGAGCAGTACTTC
CSVVQLYEQYF